The 17 T cell receptor beta chains listed next were all sequenced from one sample in a study of blood T cell repertoires in COVID-19. Only in-frame clones appear in the TCRdb table, and some are missing; sequencing was by immunoSEQ multiplex PCR. The sample lists a few hundred thousand clones, more than 75% seen once, with roughly 9.8% in the top ten. The sequenced material came from peripheral blood. The receptors shown here come from a man aged 35-49 years who had recovered from COVID-19.

This clone was observed a few times. The V gene is TRBV18, the J gene TRBJ2-2; D is possibly TRBD2 (6 bases). Trimming pared 3 bases from V and 6 bases from J, leaving 17 bases between. The CDR3 consists of 16 residues. Germline CDR1 and CDR2: KGHSH and LQKENI. CDR3 nucleotide sequence: TGTGCCAGCTCACCTGGAGGGACTTTGGGGCCCGGGGAGCTGTTTTTT. Protein sequence: CASSPGGTLGPGELFF.

This CDR3 is CASSEGLSNYEQYF. The CDR3 region has the DNA TGTGCCAGCAGCGAAGGACTTTCAAACTACGAGCAGTACTTC. The V call is TRBV9, the J call TRBJ2-7, with a weak D call TRBD2 (5 bases). Trimming left V 3 bases short and J 3 bases short, with 13 bases between. Germline CDR1 SGDLS, CDR2 YYNGEE. The CDR3 has 14 amino acids.

V gene TRBV4-3 combines with J gene TRBJ1-2; 8 nucleotides line up with TRBD1. Germline V gene lookup returns CDR1 LGHNA and CDR2 YSLEER. The CDR3 has 17 residues. V shed 1 base, J shed 2 bases, and the junction held 9 bases outside the gene matches. CDR3 sequence reads: CASSQGTGRNKNYGYTF. CDR3 nucleotides: TGCGCCAGCAGCCAAGGGACAGGGAGGAACAAAAACTATGGCTACACCTTC.

This chain joins TRBV5-1 and TRBJ2-2; maybe TRBD1 (6 bases). Germline values: CDR1 SGHRS, CDR2 YFSETQ. V was cut by 2 bases and J by 0 bases, with 8 bases left in between. The CDR3 totals 15 residues. The CDR3 protein is CASSFRTANTGELFF. CDR3 DNA: TGCGCCAGCAGCTTCAGGACAGCGAACACCGGGGAGCTGTTTTTT.

This rearrangement joins TRBV7-2 to TRBJ2-3; no clear D gene. CDR3 size: 13 residues. Germline-derived CDR1 and CDR2 are SGHTA and FQGNSA. V was trimmed by 3 bases and J by 6 bases, leaving 10 bases between them. The CDR3 loop reads CASSLAARDTQYF. The CDR3 region has the DNA TGTGCCAGCAGCTTGGCAGCGAGGGATACGCAGTATTTT.

The J gene is TRBJ1-1, the V gene TRBV7-8; 7 bases match TRBD1. This CDR3 has 15 residues. Trimming took 4 bases from V and 3 from J; bases not matched to a gene: 8. CDR1 SGHVS and CDR2 FQNEAQ come from the germline V gene. CDR3 sequence reads: CASSSISTGDTEAFF. The CDR3 coding sequence is TGTGCCAGCAGCTCGATTTCCACAGGGGACACTGAAGCTTTCTTT.

This clone was recorded once. The chain uses TRBV2 and TRBJ2-7; D unclear. This CDR3 is built from 12 residues. The germline gives CDR1 SNHLY, CDR2 FYNNEI. V gave up 1 base and J gave up 9 bases, with 10 bases separating them. The DNA of the CDR3 is TGTGCCAGCAGTGAAGGTTCCCGAGGGCAGTACTTC. It codes for CASSEGSRGQYF.

The CDR3 spells CASSGLASTGELFF. The CDR3 DNA sequence: TGTGCCAGCAGCGGACTAGCCTCCACCGGGGAGCTGTTTTTT. The J gene is TRBJ2-2, the V gene TRBV7-2, with 8 bases aligning to TRBD2. CDR1 is SGHTA, CDR2 FQGNSA, per germline. The V and J ends lost 5 bases and 4 bases, in that order; junction bases with no gene match: 3. This CDR3 region has 14 residues.

The rearrangement uses TRBV27 and TRBJ1-2, with a weak D call TRBD1 (6 bases). V gave up 0 bases and J gave up 5 bases, with 13 bases separating them. The CDR3 extends over 15 amino acids. Germline V CDR1 and CDR2: MNHEY, SMNVEV (reference sequence). The CDR3 protein is CASSLSVTGRYGYTF. The CDR3 DNA reads TGTGCCAGCAGTTTATCCGTGACAGGTAGATATGGCTACACCTTC.

The gene calls are TRBV10-2 and TRBJ2-7; D gene unclear. This CDR3 contains 11 residues. V was trimmed by 6 bases and J by 2 bases, leaving 5 bases between them. In germline, CDR1 is WSHSY, CDR2 SAAADI. Here the CDR3 reads CASRSPYEQYF. The CDR3 DNA sequence: TGCGCCAGCAGGAGCCCCTACGAGCAGTACTTC.

In DNA, the CDR3 is TGTGCCAGCAGCTTAGCCACAGCATTGGGCTACACCTTC. Its protein product is CASSLATALGYTF. This rearrangement joins TRBV7-2 to TRBJ1-2; D call uncertain. The CDR3 runs to 13 residues. The germline V gene has CDR1 SGHTA and CDR2 FQGNSA. Trimming removed 0 bases at V and 8 bases at J, with 10 bases between.

This sequence joins TRBV19 and TRBJ1-2; 8 bases fit TRBD1. Germline V CDR1 and CDR2: LNHDA, SQIVND (reference sequence). The J segment lost 6 bases and the V segment lost 4 bases, leaving 13 bases of the junction unmatched. CDR3 length: 16 residues. The CDR3 protein is CASSTYYRGKGNGYTF. The CDR3 DNA reads as TGTGCCAGTAGTACCTATTACAGGGGGAAGGGGAATGGCTACACCTTC.

The chain employs TRBV5-6 and TRBJ2-1; 9 nucleotides match TRBD1. The CDR3 loop spans 16 amino acids. Unmatched junction bases numbered 10, after V lost 4 bases and J lost 5 bases. The germline CDR1 and CDR2 sequences are SGHDT and YYEEEE. The CDR3 protein is CASSGGQGLYHNEQFF. In DNA, the CDR3 is TGTGCCAGCAGCGGTGGACAGGGGCTTTACCACAATGAGCAGTTCTTC.

V usage is TRBV24-1 and J usage is TRBJ2-5; 8 bases line up with TRBD2. This CDR3 comprises 13 residues. V lost 7 bases and J lost 2; bases outside the gene matches: 2. Germline CDR1 reads KGHDR; CDR2 reads SFDVKD. The chain's CDR3 is CATSTGGQETQYF. The CDR3 DNA is TGTGCCACCAGCACGGGGGGGCAAGAGACCCAGTACTTC.

V is TRBV4-3 and J is TRBJ2-3; TRBD2 matches 7 bases. Per germline, CDR1 LGHNA and CDR2 YSLEER. The CDR3 totals 16 residues. J lost 1 base, V lost 4 bases, and 8 bases had no gene match. CDR3 in amino acids: CASSRSAGEGTDTQYF. The CDR3 DNA sequence: TGCGCCAGCAGCCGATCGGCGGGAGAGGGCACAGATACGCAGTATTTT.

The CDR3 bases are TGTGCCAGCAGCTTTGGGGGGGCTGAAGCTTTCTTT. It translates to CASSFGGAEAFF. This sequence joins TRBV5-6 and TRBJ1-1; D possibly corresponds to TRBD1 (5 bases). This CDR3 comprises 12 residues. With 2 bases removed from V and 6 bases from J, the gap between germline ends came to 8 bases. The V gene's germline CDR1 is SGHDT and CDR2 YYEEEE. Full variable domain (outside the CDR3, taken from reference TRBV5-6 and TRBJ1-1): DAGVTQSPTHLIKTRGQQVTLRCSPKSGHDTVSWYQQALGQGPQFIFQYYEEEERQRGNFPDRFSGHQFPNYSSELNVNALLLGDSALYLCASSFGGAEAFFGQGTRLTVV.

The chain is built from TRBV18 and TRBJ2-2; no firm D call. The ends were cut back, 3 bases at V and 6 bases at J, with 8 bases in the middle. Germline V lookup: CDR1 KGHSH, CDR2 LQKENI. CDR3 size: 13 residues. CDR3 protein: CASSPELAGELFF. CDR3 DNA sequence: TGTGCCAGCTCACCGGAGCTTGCCGGGGAGCTGTTTTTT.